This paragraph reports one T cell receptor (beta chain). This sample was included in a study of blood T cell repertoires in COVID-19. Background on the study: Samples of COVID-19 (acute and convalescent) were obtained from the United States, Italy and Spain. Nucleic acid was either cDNA or gDNA, and it came from T cells, B-cell-depleted T cells, or PBMCs.

Under the authors' procedure: The assay estimated nucleated cells by amplifying reference gene primers. Data came from immunoSEQ multiplex PCR; TCRdb stores just in-frame clones and leaves some out. Clonal size and the V and J genes are those of that table, whereas D and trimming came from the DNA. The sample lists about 18,000 clones; around nine tenths were seen once. Trimming took 4 bases from V and 4 from J, leaving 3 bases between them. Germline V gives CDR1 SGHKS, CDR2 YYEKEE (reference sequence). This CDR3 comprises 11 residues. The chain uses TRBV5-5 and TRBJ2-1, with D unclear. The TCR sequence derives from a man aged 35-49 years with active COVID-19. The sequenced material came from peripheral blood. CDR3 amino acids: CASSAYNEQFF. Written as DNA, the CDR3 is TGTGCCAGCAGCGCGTACAATGAGCAGTTCTTC.